This TCR beta chain was captured in a study of T cell changes during pregnancy in multiple sclerosis. Profiling relied on immunoSEQ multiplex PCR, and the TCRdb table lists in-frame clones only, not all of them. The sample lists around 65,000 clones, 70% to 90% seen once, with 1.5% to 2% in the top ten. The CDR3 consists of 15 residues. Trimming cost V 3 bases and J 6 bases; bases outside gene matches: 8. Germline V gene sequence: CDR1 MNHNS, CDR2 SASEGT. In this sample, this clone turned up once. The rearrangement links TRBV6-1 to TRBJ2-5, with TRBD2 matching 9 bases. Here the sequenced sample was peripheral blood, taken in the first trimester of pregnancy. This receptor was identified in a female donor with multiple sclerosis, enrolled in a pregnancy study. The CDR3 bases are TGTGCCAGCAGTGAGGTGGGACTAGCCATCCAGACCCAGTACTTC. Protein product: CASSEVGLAIQTQYF.